The present T cell receptor beta chain was sequenced within a study of response to subunit inactivated influenza vaccine. General study results and limits: Authors suggested each seasonal influenza vaccination recruits few new T cells.

Note on this clonotype: The antigen remains undetermined.

V lost 6 bases, J lost 1 base, and 10 bases lay in between. CDR3 size: 13 residues. CDR1 and CDR2 (germline): DFQATT, SNEGSKA (reference sequence). TCRdb reprocessed the RT-PCR reads with MiXCR, giving one entry per CDR3 protein. Of approximately 480,000 distinct CDR3 sequences in the sample, 11% were seen once. The input for sequencing was PBMCs from blood, taken 40 to 50 days after vaccination. The J gene is TRBJ1-5, the V gene TRBV20-1; D unresolved. The receptor was derived from a middle-aged man who received an inactivated influenza vaccine. CDR3 loop: CSAATDSNQPQHF. For the CDR3, the DNA is TGCAGTGCCGCGACCGACAGCAATCAGCCCCAGCATTTT.